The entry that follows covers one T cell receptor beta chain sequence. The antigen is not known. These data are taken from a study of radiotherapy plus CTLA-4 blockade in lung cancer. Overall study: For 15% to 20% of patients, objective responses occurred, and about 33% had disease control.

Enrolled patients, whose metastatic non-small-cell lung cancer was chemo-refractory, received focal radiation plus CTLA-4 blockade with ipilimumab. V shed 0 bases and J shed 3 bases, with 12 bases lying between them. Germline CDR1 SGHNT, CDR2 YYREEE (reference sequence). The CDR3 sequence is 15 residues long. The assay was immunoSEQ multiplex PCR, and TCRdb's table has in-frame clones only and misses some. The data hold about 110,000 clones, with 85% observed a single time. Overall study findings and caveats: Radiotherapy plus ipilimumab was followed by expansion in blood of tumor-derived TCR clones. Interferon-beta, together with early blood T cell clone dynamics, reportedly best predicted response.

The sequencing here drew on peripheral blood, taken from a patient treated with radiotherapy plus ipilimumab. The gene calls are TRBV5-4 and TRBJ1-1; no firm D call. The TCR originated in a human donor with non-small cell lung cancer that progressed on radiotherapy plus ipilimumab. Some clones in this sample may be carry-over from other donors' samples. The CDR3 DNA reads TGTGCCAGCAGCTTGGGGGTACTGAAAGACACTGAAGCTTTCTTT. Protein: CASSLGVLKDTEAFF.